What follows is one T cell receptor beta chain and its context. This entry comes from a study of cytomegalovirus exposure and HLA in healthy donors. CDR3 length equals 16 residues. V gave up 4 bases and J gave up 4 bases; unmatched junction bases: 9. Germline lookup yields CDR1 SGHRS and CDR2 YFSETQ. With 60 Vbeta and 13 Jbeta primers, the PCR was carried out. Libraries were prepared by immunoSEQ multiplex PCR; TCRdb keeps only in-frame clonotypes and omits some of them. The table shows approximately 110,000 clones, with around four fifths occurring only once. Sequenced material: PBMCs. This clonotype was sampled from a woman aged 40 to 49 in good health and CMV-seropositive. The chain recombines TRBV5-1 with TRBJ1-4; 8 positions match TRBD1. CDR3 in amino acids: CASSDRGGKSNEKLFF. The CDR3 DNA sequence: TGCGCCAGCAGCGACAGGGGCGGCAAGAGTAATGAAAAACTGTTTTTT.